This T cell receptor (beta chain) was documented in a study of T cells after yellow fever vaccination. Study observations and caveats: Detected again after the booster were most primary-vaccination clones, at 96% CD4 and 88% CD8.

In germline, CDR1 is SGHRS, CDR2 YFSETQ. With V trimmed by 0 bases and J by 5 bases, 7 bases remained unmatched. CDR3 size: 15 residues. TCRdb reanalysed the 5' RACE reads using MiXCR and keeps one entry per CDR3 protein. The sample records tens of thousands of distinct CDR3 sequences, about 14% being singletons. This clonotype was counted a few times. The input for sequencing was CD8+ T cells not binding an NS4B(214-222) dextramer, sorted from PBMCs, taken about 20 days after the first yellow fever vaccination. The sequence derives from a man younger than 35 who received the YFV17D yellow fever vaccine. The rearrangement uses TRBV5-1 and TRBJ2-5; 7 nucleotides align to TRBD2. The CDR3 protein is CASSLVSGDGETQYF. CDR3 bases: TGCGCCAGCAGCTTGGTCAGCGGGGATGGTGAGACCCAGTACTTC.